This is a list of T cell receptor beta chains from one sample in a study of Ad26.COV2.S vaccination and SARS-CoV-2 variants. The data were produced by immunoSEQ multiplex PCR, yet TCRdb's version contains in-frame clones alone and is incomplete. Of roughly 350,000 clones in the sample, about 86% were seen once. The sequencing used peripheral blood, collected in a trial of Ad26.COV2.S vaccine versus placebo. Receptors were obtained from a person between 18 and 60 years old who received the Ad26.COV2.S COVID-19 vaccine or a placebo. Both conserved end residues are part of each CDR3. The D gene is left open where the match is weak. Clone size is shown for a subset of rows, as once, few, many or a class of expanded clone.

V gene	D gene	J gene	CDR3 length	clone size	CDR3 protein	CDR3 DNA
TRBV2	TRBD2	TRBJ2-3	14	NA	CANTGTRTSDTQYF	TGTGCCAACACCGGGACTAGGACGTCAGATACGCAGTATTTT
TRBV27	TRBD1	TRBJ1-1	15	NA	CASSLIAGGNTEAFF	TGTGCCAGCAGTTTAATAGCAGGGGGCAACACTGAAGCTTTCTTT
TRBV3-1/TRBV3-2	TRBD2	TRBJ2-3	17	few	CASSDQLAGASTDTQYF	TGTGCCAGCAGCGATCAACTAGCGGGTGCTAGCACAGATACGCAGTATTTT
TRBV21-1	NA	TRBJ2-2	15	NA	CASSRGKFYTGELFF	TGTGCCAGCAGCAGGGGGAAGTTCTACACCGGGGAGCTGTTTTTT
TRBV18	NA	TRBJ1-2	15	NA	CASSPPMQGNYGYTF	TGTGCCAGCTCACCACCGATGCAGGGAAACTATGGCTACACCTTC
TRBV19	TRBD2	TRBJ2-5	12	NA	CASRGLDETQYF	TGTGCCAGTAGGGGACTAGATGAGACCCAGTACTTC
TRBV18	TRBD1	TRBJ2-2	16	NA	CASSPGQTLNTGELFF	TGTGCCAGCTCACCGGGACAGACCCTTAACACCGGGGAGCTGTTTTTT
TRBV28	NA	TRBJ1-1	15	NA	CASSRTGQGGTEAFF	TGTGCCAGCAGTCGCACGGGGCAAGGCGGCACTGAAGCTTTCTTT
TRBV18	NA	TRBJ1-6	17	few	CASSENGRRSYNSPLHF	TGTGCCAGCTCAGAGAACGGGCGCCGCTCCTATAATTCACCCCTCCACTTT
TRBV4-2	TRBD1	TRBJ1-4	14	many	CASSRDRGVGKLFF	TGTGCCAGCAGCAGGGACAGGGGAGTGGGGAAACTGTTTTTT
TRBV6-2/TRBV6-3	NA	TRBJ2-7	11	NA	CASSSNHEQYF	TGTGCCAGCAGTTCGAATCACGAGCAGTACTTC
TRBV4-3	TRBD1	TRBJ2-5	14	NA	CASSQDYRGETQYF	TGCGCCAGCAGCCAAGACTACAGGGGGGAGACCCAGTACTTC
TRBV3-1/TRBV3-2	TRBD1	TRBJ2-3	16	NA	CASSRGQVDSTDTQYF	TGTGCCAGCAGCCGAGGACAGGTGGATAGCACAGATACGCAGTATTTT